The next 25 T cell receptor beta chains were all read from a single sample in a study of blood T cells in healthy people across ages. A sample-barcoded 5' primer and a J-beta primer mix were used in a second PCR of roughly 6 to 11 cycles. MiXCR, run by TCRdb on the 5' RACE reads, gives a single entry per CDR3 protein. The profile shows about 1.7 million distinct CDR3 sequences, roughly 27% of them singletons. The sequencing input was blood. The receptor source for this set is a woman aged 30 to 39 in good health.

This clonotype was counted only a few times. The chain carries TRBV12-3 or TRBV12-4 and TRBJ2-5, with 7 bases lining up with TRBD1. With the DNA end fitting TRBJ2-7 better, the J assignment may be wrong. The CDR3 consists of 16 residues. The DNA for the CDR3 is TGTGCCAGCACCTTCGGTCGTAACAGGGGTTCCTACGAGCAGTACTTC. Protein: CASTFGRNRGSYEQYF.

CDR3 in amino acids: CASSFSRNTGELFF. The CDR3 DNA reads TGTGCCAGCAGCTTCTCCCGGAACACCGGGGAGCTGTTTTTT. The chain is built from TRBV13 and TRBJ2-2; D is unresolved. The CDR3 spans 14 residues. V was pared by 3 bases and J by 1 base, with 6 bases between. Germline CDR1 is PRHDT and CDR2 is FYEKMQ (reference sequence).

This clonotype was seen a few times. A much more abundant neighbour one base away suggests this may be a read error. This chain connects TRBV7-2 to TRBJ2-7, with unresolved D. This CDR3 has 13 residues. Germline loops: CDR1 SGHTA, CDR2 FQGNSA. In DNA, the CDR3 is TGTGCCGGCAGGAAGCTAGACTCCTACGAGCAGTACTTC. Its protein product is CAGRKLDSYEQYF.

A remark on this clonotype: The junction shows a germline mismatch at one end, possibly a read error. Here the CDR3 DNA reads TGTGCCTGCAGTTTCGGCGGCCAGTTTCAAGAGACCCAGTACTTC. This sequence encodes CACSFGGQFQETQYF. The genes are TRBV28 and TRBJ2-5; D unclear. In germline, CDR1 is MDHEN, CDR2 SYDVKM. The CDR3 is made up of 15 amino acids.

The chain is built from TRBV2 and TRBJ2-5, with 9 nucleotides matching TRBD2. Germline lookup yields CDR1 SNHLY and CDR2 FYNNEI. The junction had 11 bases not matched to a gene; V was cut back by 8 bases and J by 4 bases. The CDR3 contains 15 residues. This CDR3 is CASSPENSGGETQYF. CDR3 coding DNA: TGTGCCAGCTCTCCTGAAAATAGCGGGGGAGAGACCCAGTACTTC.

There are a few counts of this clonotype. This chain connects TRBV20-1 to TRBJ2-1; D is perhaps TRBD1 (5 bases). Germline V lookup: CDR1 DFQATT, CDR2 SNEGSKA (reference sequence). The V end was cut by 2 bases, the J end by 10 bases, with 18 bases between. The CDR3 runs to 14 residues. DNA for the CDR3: TGCAGTGCTAGATTCTTGGGGCCTAATAGCGAGCAGTTCTTC. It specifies CSARFLGPNSEQFF.

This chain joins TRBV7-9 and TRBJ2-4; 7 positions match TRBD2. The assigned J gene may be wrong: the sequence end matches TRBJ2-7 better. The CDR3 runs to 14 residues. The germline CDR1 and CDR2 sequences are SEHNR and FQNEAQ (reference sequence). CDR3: CASSWGGRLNEQYF. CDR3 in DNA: TGTGCCAGCAGCTGGGGCGGGAGACTCAACGAGCAGTACTTC.

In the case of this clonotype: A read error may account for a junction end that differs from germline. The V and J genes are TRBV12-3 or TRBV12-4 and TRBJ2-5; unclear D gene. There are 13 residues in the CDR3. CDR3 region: CANSLVRVETQYF. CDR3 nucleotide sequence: TGTGCCAACAGTTTAGTTCGGGTGGAGACCCAGTACTTC.

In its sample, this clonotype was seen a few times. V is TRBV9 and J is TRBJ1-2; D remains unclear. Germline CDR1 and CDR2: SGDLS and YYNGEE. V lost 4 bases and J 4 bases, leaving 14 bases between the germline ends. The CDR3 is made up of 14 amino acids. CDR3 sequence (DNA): TGTGCCAGCAGCTCGGGCGGAGCCACCTATGGCTACACCTTC. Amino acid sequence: CASSSGGATYGYTF.

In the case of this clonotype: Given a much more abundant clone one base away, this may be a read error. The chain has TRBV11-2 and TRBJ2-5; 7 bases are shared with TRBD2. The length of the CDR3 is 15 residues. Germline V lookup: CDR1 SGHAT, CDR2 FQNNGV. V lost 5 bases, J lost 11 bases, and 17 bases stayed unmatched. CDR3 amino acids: CASSPASGVYNEQYF. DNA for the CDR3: TGTGCCAGCAGCCCTGCTAGCGGCGTCTACAATGAGCAGTACTTC.

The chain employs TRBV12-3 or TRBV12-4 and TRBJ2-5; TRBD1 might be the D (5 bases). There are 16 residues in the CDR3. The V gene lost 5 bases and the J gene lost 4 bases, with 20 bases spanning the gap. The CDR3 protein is CASSPPWGRVGETQYF. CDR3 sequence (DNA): TGTGCCAGCAGTCCTCCTTGGGGCAGGGTGGGAGAGACCCAGTACTTC.

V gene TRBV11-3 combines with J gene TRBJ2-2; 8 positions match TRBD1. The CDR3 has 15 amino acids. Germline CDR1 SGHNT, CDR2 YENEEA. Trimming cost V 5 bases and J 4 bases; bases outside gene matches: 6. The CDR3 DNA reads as TGTGCCAGCAGCCGGGACAGGCAACTCACCGGGGAGCTGTTTTTT. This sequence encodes CASSRDRQLTGELFF. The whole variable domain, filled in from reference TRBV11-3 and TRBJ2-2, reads EAGVVQSPRYKIIEKKQPVAFWCNPISGHNTLYWYLQNLGQGPELLIRYENEEAVDDSQLPKDRFSAERLKGVDSTLKIQPAELGDSAVYLCASSRDRQLTGELFFGEGSRLTVL.

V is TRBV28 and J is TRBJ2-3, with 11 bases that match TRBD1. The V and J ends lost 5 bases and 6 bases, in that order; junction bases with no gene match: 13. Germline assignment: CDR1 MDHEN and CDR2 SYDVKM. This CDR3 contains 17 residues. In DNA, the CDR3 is TGTGCCAGCAGTGGACCGGGGACAGGGGGGTTTCGGGATACGCAGTATTTT. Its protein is CASSGPGTGGFRDTQYF.

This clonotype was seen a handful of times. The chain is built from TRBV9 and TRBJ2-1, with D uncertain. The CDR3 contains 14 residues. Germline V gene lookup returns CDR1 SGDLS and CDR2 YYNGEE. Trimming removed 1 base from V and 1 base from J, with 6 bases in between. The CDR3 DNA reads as TGTGCCAGCAGCGTAACTCCTTCCTACAATGAGCAGTTCTTC. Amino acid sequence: CASSVTPSYNEQFF.

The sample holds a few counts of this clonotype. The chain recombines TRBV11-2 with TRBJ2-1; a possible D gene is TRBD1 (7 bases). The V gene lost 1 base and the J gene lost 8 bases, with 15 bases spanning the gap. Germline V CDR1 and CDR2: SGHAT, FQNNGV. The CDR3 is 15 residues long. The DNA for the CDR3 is TGTGCCAGCAGCTTAGTTGGCGGGACAGCCGATGAGCAGTTCTTC. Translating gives CASSLVGGTADEQFF.

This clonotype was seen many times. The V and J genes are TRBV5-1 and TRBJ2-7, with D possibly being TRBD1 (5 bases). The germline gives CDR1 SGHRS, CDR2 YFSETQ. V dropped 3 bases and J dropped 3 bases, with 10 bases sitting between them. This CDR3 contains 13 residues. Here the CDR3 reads CASSSETGYEQYF. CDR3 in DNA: TGCGCCAGCAGCTCCGAAACAGGCTACGAGCAGTACTTC.

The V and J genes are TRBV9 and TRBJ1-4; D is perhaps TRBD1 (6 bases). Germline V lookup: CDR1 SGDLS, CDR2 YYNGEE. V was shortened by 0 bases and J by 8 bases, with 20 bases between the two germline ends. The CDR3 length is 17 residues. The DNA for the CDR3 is TGTGCCAGCAGCGTAGCAGAAGGGGGACCGGCCGGCGAAAAACTGTTTTTT. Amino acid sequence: CASSVAEGGPAGEKLFF.

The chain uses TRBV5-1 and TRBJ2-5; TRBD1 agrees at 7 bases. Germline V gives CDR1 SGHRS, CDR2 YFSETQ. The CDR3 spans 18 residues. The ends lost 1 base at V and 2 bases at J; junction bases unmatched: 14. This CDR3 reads CASSLIRNRQGRQETQYF. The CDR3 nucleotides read TGCGCCAGCAGCTTGATTCGGAATAGACAGGGCCGACAAGAGACCCAGTACTTC.

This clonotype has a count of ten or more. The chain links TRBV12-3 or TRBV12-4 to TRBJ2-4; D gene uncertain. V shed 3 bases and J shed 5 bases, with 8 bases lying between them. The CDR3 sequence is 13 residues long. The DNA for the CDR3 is TGTGCCAGCAGTTTTTCTAGGCAAAACATTCAGTACTTC. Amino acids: CASSFSRQNIQYF.

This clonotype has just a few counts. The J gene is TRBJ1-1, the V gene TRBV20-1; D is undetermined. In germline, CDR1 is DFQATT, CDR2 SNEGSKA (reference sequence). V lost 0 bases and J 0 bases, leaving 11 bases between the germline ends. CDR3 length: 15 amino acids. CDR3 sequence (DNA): TGCAGTGCTAGAGATTCGGGAGGACTGAACACTGAAGCTTTCTTT. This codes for CSARDSGGLNTEAFF.

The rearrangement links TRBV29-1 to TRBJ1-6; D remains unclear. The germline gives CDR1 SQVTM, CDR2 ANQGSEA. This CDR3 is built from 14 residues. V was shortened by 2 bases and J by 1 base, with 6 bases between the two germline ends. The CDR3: CSVEPVSYNSPLHF. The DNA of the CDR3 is TGCAGCGTTGAACCAGTGTCCTATAATTCACCCCTCCACTTT.

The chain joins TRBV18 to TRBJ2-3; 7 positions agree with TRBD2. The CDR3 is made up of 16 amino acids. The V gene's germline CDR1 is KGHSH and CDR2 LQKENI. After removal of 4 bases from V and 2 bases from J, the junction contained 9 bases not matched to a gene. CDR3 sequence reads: CASSLQGGADTDTQYF. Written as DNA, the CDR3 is TGTGCCAGCTCACTTCAGGGAGGGGCGGACACAGATACGCAGTATTTT. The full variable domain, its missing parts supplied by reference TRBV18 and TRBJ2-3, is NAGVMQNPRHLVRRRGQEARLRCSPMKGHSHVYWYRQLPEEGLKFMVYLQKENIIDESGMPKERFSAEFPKEGPSILRIQQVVRGDSAAYFCASSLQGGADTDTQYFGPGTRLTVL.

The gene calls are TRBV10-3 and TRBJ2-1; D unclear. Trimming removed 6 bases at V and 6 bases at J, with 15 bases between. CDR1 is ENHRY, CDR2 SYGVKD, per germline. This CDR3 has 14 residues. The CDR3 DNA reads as TGTGCCATCAGGGAGAGGTCTCAACTCAATGAGCAGTTCTTC. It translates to CAIRERSQLNEQFF.

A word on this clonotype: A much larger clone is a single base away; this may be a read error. The CDR3 protein is CASSYTSGSYNEQYF. The DNA for the CDR3 is TGTGCCAGCAGTTACACTAGCGGCTCCTACAATGAGCAGTACTTC. The chain joins TRBV6-2 or TRBV6-3 to TRBJ2-1; 8 bases line up with TRBD2. The end of the DNA aligns better with TRBJ2-7, so the J call may be wrong. Germline CDR1 reads MNHEY; CDR2 reads SVGEGT. CDR3 length equals 15 residues.

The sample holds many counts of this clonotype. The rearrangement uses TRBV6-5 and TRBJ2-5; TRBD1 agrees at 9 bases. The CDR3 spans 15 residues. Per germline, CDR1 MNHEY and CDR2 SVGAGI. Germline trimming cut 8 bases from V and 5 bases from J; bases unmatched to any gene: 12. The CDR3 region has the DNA TGTGCCAGCTCCCAAATGGGACAGGGAGGGGAGACCCAGTACTTC. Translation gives CASSQMGQGGETQYF.